This T cell receptor beta chain was recorded in a study of response to subunit inactivated influenza vaccine. V lost 3 bases, J lost 3 bases, and 12 bases lay in between. This CDR3 region has 14 residues. CDR1 is LGHDT and CDR2 is YNNKEL in the germline V gene (reference sequence). MiXCR, applied by TCRdb to the RT-PCR reads, yields one record per CDR3 protein. Of fewer than 750,000 distinct CDR3 sequences listed, about 14% were seen once; the top ten hold over 8.5%. There are a few counts of this clonotype. This specimen consisted of PBMCs from blood, obtained about 12 days after vaccination. The source is a man aged 45-60 years who received an inactivated influenza vaccine. The chain employs TRBV3-1 and TRBJ2-7; maybe TRBD2 (6 bases). The CDR3 DNA sequence: TGTGCCAGCAGCCAGAGACTAGGCAGCTACGAGCAGTACTTC. Translation gives CASSQRLGSYEQYF.